This TCR beta chain came from a study of T-cell reconstitution after alpha-beta-depleted transplantation in children. This clonotype was counted a few times. TCRbeta library construction was performed incorporating unique molecular identifiers. TCRdb re-derived calls from the PCR reads in MiXCR, one entry per CDR3 protein. Of fewer than 200,000 distinct CDR3 sequences detected, approximately 7% appear once; the ten largest clones hold 3%. This specimen consisted of PBMCs from the stem cell graft donor, obtained from the stem cell graft. This sequence originates from a human donor who donated a stem cell graft to a child with Wiskott-Aldrich syndrome.

The CDR3 sequence: CSARLRETTDTQYF. The CDR3 DNA is TGCAGTGCTAGATTACGAGAGACCACAGATACGCAGTATTTT. The chain has TRBV20-1 and TRBJ2-3, with D unresolved. CDR3 length: 14 residues. V was pared by 2 bases and J by 2 bases, with 11 bases between. Germline assignment: CDR1 DFQATT and CDR2 SNEGSKA (reference sequence).